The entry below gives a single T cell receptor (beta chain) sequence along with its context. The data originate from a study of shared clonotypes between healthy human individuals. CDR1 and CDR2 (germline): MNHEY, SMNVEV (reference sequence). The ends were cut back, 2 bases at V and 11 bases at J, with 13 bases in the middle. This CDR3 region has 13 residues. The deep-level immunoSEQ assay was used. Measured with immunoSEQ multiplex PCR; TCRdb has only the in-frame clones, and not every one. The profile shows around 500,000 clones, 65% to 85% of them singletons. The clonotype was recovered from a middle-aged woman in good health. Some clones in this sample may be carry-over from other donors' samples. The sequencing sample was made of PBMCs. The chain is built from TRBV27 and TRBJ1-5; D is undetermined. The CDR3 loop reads CASSLGRFEAQHF. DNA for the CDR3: TGTGCCAGCAGTTTAGGACGGTTCGAGGCCCAGCATTTT.